One sample yielded the 17 T cell receptor beta chains listed below, sequenced in a study of T cell responses to AZD1222 COVID-19 vaccine (dated by TCRdb to the early 2020s). This sample's time point label indicates: baseline before first vaccination. Library method: the immunoSEQ multiplex PCR assay. TCRdb took this table from immuneACCESS and kept in-frame rearrangements with V and J called. Such tables lack part of the clones; where checked against another copy, unresolved V genes explain under half of the gap, and the rest is unexplained. The sample data list roughly 140,000 clones, and about nine tenths of these were observed just once. The ten largest clones capture about 15% of the sample. The sample in question was peripheral blood, obtained on day 0 of AZD1222 vaccination. The receptor set was obtained from an adult in good health.

This clone was counted a few times. The chain employs TRBV4-2 and TRBJ1-2; D gene unclear. There are 14 residues in the CDR3. Germline assignment: CDR1 LGHNA and CDR2 YNFKEQ. Trimming removed 4 bases at V and 5 bases at J, with 14 bases between. The CDR3 DNA reads as TGTGCCAGCAGCCCCAGCGTCGTGCAGTATGGCTACACCTTC. As protein: CASSPSVVQYGYTF.

The chain carries TRBV6-5 and TRBJ1-6; D gene ambiguous. Trimming cost V 0 bases and J 3 bases, with 9 bases left between them. The CDR3 contains 16 residues. The germline CDR1 and CDR2 sequences are MNHEY and SVGAGI. The CDR3 DNA reads as TGTGCCAGCAGTTACTCGAGGCAGATCTATAATTCACCCCTCCACTTT. Translated, it gives CASSYSRQIYNSPLHF.

V gene TRBV5-4 combines with J gene TRBJ2-5; D is unclear. Germline CDR1 is SGHNT and CDR2 is YYREEE (reference sequence). The length of the CDR3 is 14 residues. V was cut by 0 bases and J by 4 bases, with 10 bases left in between. CDR3 residues: CASSLDSFGETQYF. In DNA form, the CDR3 reads TGTGCCAGCAGCTTGGATAGCTTCGGAGAGACCCAGTACTTC.

CDR3 bases: TGTGCCAGCAGAAGAAATCAGCCCCAGCATTTT. Translation gives CASRRNQPQHF. J is TRBJ1-5 and V is TRBV6-5; the D is unclear. The germline CDR1 and CDR2 sequences are MNHEY and SVGAGI. V was pared by 6 bases and J by 4 bases, with 4 bases between. CDR3 length equals 11 residues.

CDR3 coding DNA: TGTGCCAGCAGCAGACAGGGATCGGGAGCGGGGGGAACCTACAATGAGCAGTTCTTC. This codes for CASSRQGSGAGGTYNEQFF. The chain employs TRBV6-4 and TRBJ2-1, with 9 bases aligning to TRBD2. The CDR3 has 19 amino acids. The V and J ends lost 6 bases and 2 bases, in that order; junction bases with no gene match: 17. CDR1 MRHNA and CDR2 SNTAGT come from the germline V gene.

The CDR3 coding sequence is TGTGCCAGCAGCGCCCGGGGGGGACAAACTAATGAAAAACTGTTTTTT. It encodes CASSARGGQTNEKLFF. The rearrangement links TRBV9 to TRBJ1-4; possibly TRBD1 for D (6 bases). This CDR3 is 16 amino acids long. The ends were cut back, 3 bases at V and 1 base at J, with 13 bases in the middle. Germline V gives CDR1 SGDLS, CDR2 YYNGEE. Supplemented by reference TRBV9 and TRBJ1-4, the full variable domain reads DSGVTQTPKHLITATGQRVTLRCSPRSGDLSVYWYQQSLDQGLQFLIQYYNGEERAKGNILERFSAQQFPDLHSELNLSSLELGDSALYFCASSARGGQTNEKLFFGSGTQLSVL.

The genes are TRBV7-8 and TRBJ1-3, with TRBD1 matching 9 bases. The CDR3 sequence is 14 residues long. Germline CDR1 reads SGHVS; CDR2 reads FQNEAQ. Trimming cost V 1 base and J 11 bases; bases outside gene matches: 6. The CDR3 coding sequence is TGTGCCAGCAGCTTAGGGGACAGGGCGAGGGCCATATATTTT. Its protein product is CASSLGDRARAIYF.

The genes are TRBV6-5 and TRBJ1-2; D remains ambiguous. This CDR3 comprises 14 residues. Germline CDR1 reads MNHEY; CDR2 reads SVGAGI. V was shortened by 4 bases and J by 4 bases, with 13 bases between the two germline ends. The chain's CDR3 is CASSLPQDSYGYTF. In DNA, the CDR3 is TGTGCCAGCAGTTTACCCCAGGACTCCTATGGCTACACCTTC.

This chain joins TRBV11-2 and TRBJ2-7; no firm D call. Germline V lookup: CDR1 SGHAT, CDR2 FQNNGV. The ends were cut back, 3 bases at V and 8 bases at J, with 14 bases in the middle. This CDR3 contains 13 residues. The CDR3 is CASSLSFPPQQYF. CDR3 nucleotides: TGTGCCAGCAGCTTGTCATTCCCCCCGCAGCAGTACTTC.

This sequence joins TRBV18 and TRBJ1-2; D is possibly TRBD1 (5 bases). In germline, CDR1 is KGHSH, CDR2 LQKENI. The CDR3 covers 15 residues. Trimming removed 0 bases from V and 0 bases from J, with 8 bases in between. CDR3 loop: CASSPPGGANYGYTF. The DNA for the CDR3 is TGTGCCAGCTCACCACCCGGGGGTGCTAACTATGGCTACACCTTC.

In this sample, this clone turned up once. The V and J genes are TRBV29-1 and TRBJ1-2; unclear D gene. Germline values: CDR1 SQVTM, CDR2 ANQGSEA. V dropped 4 bases and J dropped 5 bases, with 11 bases sitting between them. The CDR3 is made up of 12 amino acids. In DNA form, the CDR3 reads TGCAGCGTTGGGTCAGGAATGTATGGCTACACCTTC. Translating gives CSVGSGMYGYTF.

V and J are TRBV11-3 and TRBJ1-1; unclear D gene. Germline CDR1 is SGHNT and CDR2 is YENEEA. V shed 1 base and J shed 0 bases, with 3 bases lying between them. CDR3 length: 13 amino acids. CDR3 in DNA: TGTGCCAGCAGCTTAGGTCTGAACACTGAAGCTTTCTTT. This sequence encodes CASSLGLNTEAFF.

The count of this clone is one. The rearrangement uses TRBV28 and TRBJ2-7; D gene ambiguous. The length of the CDR3 is 15 residues. Between the trimmed V and J ends, which lost 5 bases and 0 bases, there was a span of 14 bases. From germline, CDR1 is MDHEN and CDR2 SYDVKM. The CDR3 coding sequence is TGTGCCAGCAGTCGACCGCGAAGGAGCTCCTACGAGCAGTACTTC. Translating gives CASSRPRRSSYEQYF. The full variable domain, its missing parts supplied by reference TRBV28 and TRBJ2-7, is DVKVTQSSRYLVKRTGEKVFLECVQDMDHENMFWYRQDPGLGLRLIYFSYDVKMKEKGDIPEGYSVSREKKERFSLILESASTNQTSMYLCASSRPRRSSYEQYFGPGTRLTVT.

The CDR3 is CASSHYLQGAGSDEQFF. The CDR3 nucleotides are TGCGCCAGCAGCCATTACTTACAGGGGGCAGGGAGCGATGAGCAGTTCTTC. The V and J genes are TRBV4-1 and TRBJ2-1; 9 bases fit TRBD1. The CDR3 spans 17 residues. The germline V gene encodes CDR1 MGHRA and CDR2 YSYEKL. V dropped 3 bases and J dropped 8; count of bases not matched to a gene: 14.

The V gene is TRBV28, the J gene TRBJ1-2; the match to TRBD1 covers 7 bases. Germline V lookup: CDR1 MDHEN, CDR2 SYDVKM. V trimming: 11 bases; J trimming: 1 base; junction bases outside the gene matches: 16. The CDR3 totals 16 residues. DNA of the CDR3: TGTGCCGCGAAGGACAGGAGCCAAGCCGTTAACTATGGCTACACCTTC. This translates into CAAKDRSQAVNYGYTF.

This clone has only one observation. This chain joins TRBV5-1 and TRBJ2-7, with 7 bases lining up with TRBD2. The CDR3 contains 17 residues. Germline CDR1 is SGHRS and CDR2 is YFSETQ. J was trimmed by 2 bases and V by 0 bases; bases with no gene match: 11. The DNA of the CDR3 is TGCGCCAGCAGCTTGGCCGGGGGGAGCGGACGGACCTACGAGCAGTACTTC. It encodes CASSLAGGSGRTYEQYF.

The chain uses TRBV21-1 and TRBJ2-2; TRBD1, the D gene given by the table, was not confirmed from the DNA. TRBV21-1 counts as a pseudogene. The CDR3 covers 19 residues. Here the CDR3 reads CASSKAGFGAGPYTGELFF. Written as DNA, the CDR3 is TGTGCCAGCAGCAAAGCTGGTTTTGGGGCAGGACCTTACACCGGGGAGCTGTTTTTT.